A selection of T cell receptor beta chains follows, all from one sample in a study of neurological immune-mediated disorders. TCRdb ran MiXCR on the 5' RACE reads and lists one entry per CDR3 protein. The repertoire has 15,000 to 20,000 distinct CDR3 sequences, around 28% of them found once; the top ten carry around 30%. The sequenced sample was PBMCs. Every receptor here comes from a man aged 50 to 60 with HTLV-1-associated myelopathy (HAM/TSP). The conserved cysteine and the conserved F or W are not part of the CDR3 here. Only some rows state a clone size, as once, few, many or a class for expanded clones.

>many|TRBV20-1|TRBJ1-4
SASALATNEKLF
>medium-sized|TRBV7-3|TRBJ2-2
ASTQQVAGGLAGELF
>NA|TRBV6-5|TRBJ2-3
ASSYRGLAGPQY
>NA|TRBV20-1|TRBJ2-3
SARSQGADTQY
>many|TRBV7-2|TRBJ2-7
ASSLAFGRAEEQY
>NA|TRBV6-5|TRBJ2-5
ASSSAVQETQY
>NA|TRBV7-8|TRBJ1-2
ASSPMRTAT
>NA|TRBV15|TRBJ2-1
ATSRFTSGSQDEQF
>many|TRBV5-1|TRBJ1-1
ASSLEGQGRKAF
>many|TRBV5-1|TRBJ2-3
ASSLDLPTDTQY
>few|TRBV25-1|TRBJ2-5
ASSQDPLETQY
>few|TRBV5-1|TRBJ2-1
ASSFGTSGGSYNEQF
>NA|TRBV20-1|TRBJ2-3
SARWTCGTDTQY
>NA|TRBV20-1|TRBJ2-7
SAAQGTYEQY
>few|TRBV5-1|TRBJ2-1
ASSLEGRLTDNEQF
>NA|TRBV5-6|TRBJ2-3
ASSLTGAFADTQY
>many|TRBV7-3|TRBJ1-2
ASSLQGRRGTNYGYT
>few|TRBV3-1|TRBJ2-2
ASSQEIAGFTGELF
>NA|TRBV20-1|TRBJ1-5
SASYRAFNQPQH
>many|TRBV12-5|TRBJ1-5
ASGLDRGWNQPQH
>many|TRBV20-1|TRBJ2-5
SARVSGGGTQY
>many|TRBV12-3/TRBV12-4|TRBJ2-3
ASTLPRDFDTQY
>NA|TRBV7-2|TRBJ2-5
ASSSLAGPLRGETQY
>NA|TRBV7-2|TRBJ1-1
ASSLQSGDTEAF
>NA|TRBV4-3|TRBJ2-3
ASSQTRLVQSFDTQY
>medium-sized|TRBV5-1|TRBJ1-1
ASREMNTEAF
>few|TRBV5-1|TRBJ2-5
ASGLAGSQETQY
>few|TRBV20-1|TRBJ1-1
SLPGTANTEAF
>NA|TRBV20-1|TRBJ2-5
SAPFSRTDQETQY
>few|TRBV7-3|TRBJ2-1
ASSLLAGGQNEQF
>NA|TRBV20-1|TRBJ2-7
SVWGPPTYEQY
>NA|TRBV20-1|TRBJ1-1
SASPQQAQRRV
>NA|TRBV12-3/TRBV12-4|TRBJ2-5
ASSLWDDQETQY
>many|TRBV4-2|TRBJ2-5
ASSQERGGQETQY
>few|TRBV11-2|TRBJ2-3
ASSMLAGFGDTQY
>many|TRBV29-1|TRBJ2-2
SGEGMGTGELF
>NA|TRBV20-1|TRBJ2-5
SARAVSGGAWETQY
>many|TRBV3-1|TRBJ2-2
ASSHRDRDGELF
>NA|TRBV20-1|TRBJ1-3
SARERDGGNTIY
>NA|TRBV27|TRBJ1-2
ASSRPGRGYT
>few|TRBV6-1|TRBJ2-2
ASSETQYYGNTGELF
>few|TRBV6-5|TRBJ2-1
ASSGQGWEQF
>few|TRBV19|TRBJ1-5
ASINGGVNNQPQH
>many|TRBV5-1|TRBJ1-2
ASSLEGLRGYGYT
>medium-sized|TRBV9|TRBJ1-1
ASSVKGGGTGRLDTEAF